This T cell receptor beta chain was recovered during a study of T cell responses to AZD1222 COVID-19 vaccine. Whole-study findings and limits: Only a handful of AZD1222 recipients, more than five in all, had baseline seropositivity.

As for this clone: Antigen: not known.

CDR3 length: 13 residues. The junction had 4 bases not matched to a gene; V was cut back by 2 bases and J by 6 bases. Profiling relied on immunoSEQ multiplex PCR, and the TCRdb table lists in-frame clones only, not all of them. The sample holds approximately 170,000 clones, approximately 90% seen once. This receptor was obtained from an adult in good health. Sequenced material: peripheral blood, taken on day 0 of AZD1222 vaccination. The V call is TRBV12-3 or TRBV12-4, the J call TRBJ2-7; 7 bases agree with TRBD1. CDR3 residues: CASSLTGDTEQYF. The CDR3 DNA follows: TGTGCCAGCAGTTTAACAGGGGATACCGAGCAGTACTTC.